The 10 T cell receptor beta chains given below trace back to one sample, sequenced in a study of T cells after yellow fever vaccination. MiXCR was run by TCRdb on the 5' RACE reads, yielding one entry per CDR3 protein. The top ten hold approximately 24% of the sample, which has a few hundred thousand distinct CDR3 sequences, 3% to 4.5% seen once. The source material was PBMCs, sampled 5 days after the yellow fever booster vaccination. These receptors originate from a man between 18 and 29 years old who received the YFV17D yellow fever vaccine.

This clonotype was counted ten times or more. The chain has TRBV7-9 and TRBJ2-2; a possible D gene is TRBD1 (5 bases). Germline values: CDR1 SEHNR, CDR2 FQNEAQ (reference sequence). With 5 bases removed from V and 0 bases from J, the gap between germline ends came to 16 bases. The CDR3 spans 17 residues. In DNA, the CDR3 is TGTGCCAGCAGCCTACTGAGACAGAACCCGAACACCGGGGAGCTGTTTTTT. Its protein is CASSLLRQNPNTGELFF.

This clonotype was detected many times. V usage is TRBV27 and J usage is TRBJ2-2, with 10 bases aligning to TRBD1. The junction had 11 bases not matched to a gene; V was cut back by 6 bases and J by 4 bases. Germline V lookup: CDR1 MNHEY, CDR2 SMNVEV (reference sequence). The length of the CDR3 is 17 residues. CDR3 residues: CASRELLDRGITGELFF. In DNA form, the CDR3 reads TGTGCCAGCAGGGAGCTCTTGGACAGGGGGATCACCGGGGAGCTGTTTTTT.

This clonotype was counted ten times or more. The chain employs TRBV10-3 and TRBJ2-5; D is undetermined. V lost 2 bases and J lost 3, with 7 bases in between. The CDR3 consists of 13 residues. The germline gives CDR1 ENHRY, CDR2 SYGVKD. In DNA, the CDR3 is TGTGCCATCAGTGAGAGGCGAGAAGAGACCCAGTACTTC. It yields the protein CAISERREETQYF.

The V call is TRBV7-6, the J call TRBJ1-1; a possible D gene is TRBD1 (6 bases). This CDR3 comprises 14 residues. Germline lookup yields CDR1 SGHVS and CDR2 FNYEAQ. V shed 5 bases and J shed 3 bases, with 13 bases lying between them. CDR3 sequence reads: CASSGGEGDTEAFF. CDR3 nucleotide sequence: TGTGCCAGCAGCGGCGGGGAGGGGGACACTGAAGCTTTCTTT.

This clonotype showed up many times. The CDR3, as DNA: TGTGCCAGCAGTTCCGCCGACAGGTGGTCGGGCTATGGCTACACCTTC. It yields the protein CASSSADRWSGYGYTF. V usage is TRBV7-9 and J usage is TRBJ1-2; tentatively, D is TRBD1 (6 bases). Germline CDR1 SEHNR, CDR2 FQNEAQ (reference sequence). CDR3 size: 16 residues. Trimming shortened V by 6 bases and J by 4 bases, and 21 bases separated the two germline ends.

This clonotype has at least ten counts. CDR3 sequence reads: CSASLRTGGNEQFF. The CDR3 DNA reads as TGCAGTGCCAGCTTAAGAACTGGGGGGAATGAGCAGTTCTTC. This chain joins TRBV20-1 and TRBJ2-1; perhaps TRBD2 as D (6 bases). The V and J ends lost 6 bases and 7 bases respectively, with 19 bases between them. The CDR3 runs to 14 residues. Per germline, CDR1 DFQATT and CDR2 SNEGSKA (reference sequence).

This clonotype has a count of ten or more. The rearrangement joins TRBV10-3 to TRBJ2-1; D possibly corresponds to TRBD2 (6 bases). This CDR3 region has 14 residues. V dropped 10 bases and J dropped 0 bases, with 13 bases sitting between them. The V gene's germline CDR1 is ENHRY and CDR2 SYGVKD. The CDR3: CASRDGGSYNEQFF. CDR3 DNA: TGTGCCAGTAGGGACGGGGGCTCCTACAATGAGCAGTTCTTC.

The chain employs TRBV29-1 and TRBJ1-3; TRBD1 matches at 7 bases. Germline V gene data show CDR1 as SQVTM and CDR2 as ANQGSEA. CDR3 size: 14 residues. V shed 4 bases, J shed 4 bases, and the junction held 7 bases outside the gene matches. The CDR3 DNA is TGCAGCGTTGCCCATCCGGGACAGGGAAACACCATATATTTT. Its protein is CSVAHPGQGNTIYF.

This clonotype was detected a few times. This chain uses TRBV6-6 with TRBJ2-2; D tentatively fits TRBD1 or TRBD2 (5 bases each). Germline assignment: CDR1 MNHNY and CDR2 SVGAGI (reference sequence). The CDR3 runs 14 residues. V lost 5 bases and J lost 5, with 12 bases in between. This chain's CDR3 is CASSPSWGTGELFF. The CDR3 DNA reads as TGTGCCAGCAGTCCCTCCTGGGGGACCGGGGAGCTGTTTTTT.

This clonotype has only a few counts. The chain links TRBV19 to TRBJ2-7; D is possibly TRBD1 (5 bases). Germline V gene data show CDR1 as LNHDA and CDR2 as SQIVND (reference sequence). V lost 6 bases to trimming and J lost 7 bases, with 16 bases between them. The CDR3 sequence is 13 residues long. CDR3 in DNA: TGTGCCAGTAGCCCGGGCCAGGGCCGAGAGCAGTACGTC. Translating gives CASSPGQGREQYV.